Below, one T cell receptor (beta chain) is given with its context. Its antigen is not known. This PCR relied on a set of 60 Vbeta primers and 13 Jbeta primers. This table comes from immunoSEQ multiplex PCR, and its TCRdb copy is limited to in-frame clones, with some not included. There are some 170,000 clones in the sample; about 80% occur only once, and about 9.9% lies in the top ten. This entry is derived from a study of cytomegalovirus exposure and HLA in healthy donors. General observations from the study: Researchers reported in a later analysis that a missense DCLRE1C variant was tied to TCR beta V- and J-gene trimming.

The trim removed 1 base at V and 6 bases at J, leaving 11 bases unmatched. The germline V gene encodes CDR1 MNHEY and CDR2 SMNVEV (reference sequence). CDR3 length: 16 residues. The TCR originated in a man aged 18 to 29 in good health and CMV-seropositive. The J gene is TRBJ1-2, the V gene TRBV27; 7 nucleotides agree with TRBD1. The material sequenced was PBMCs. CDR3 residues: CASSLYPGQATHGYTF. The CDR3 nucleotides read TGTGCCAGCAGTTTATACCCAGGACAGGCCACCCATGGCTACACCTTC.